This is a list of T cell receptor beta chains from one sample in a study of blood T cell repertoires in COVID-19. Assay: immunoSEQ multiplex PCR; the TCRdb copy retains only in-frame clones and omits some. The profile shows tens of thousands of clones, around 88% of them singletons. The sample was peripheral blood. These TCRs come from a man aged 60-69 years with acute or convalescent COVID-19. CDR3s include the opening cysteine and the closing phenylalanine or tryptophan. Each record gives: D gene, clone size, J gene, V gene, CDR3 protein, CDR3 DNA. D genes are given only for firm matches. Not every row has a clone size; where given, it reads once, few, many or a size class.

d_gene: TRBD1
abundance: once
j_gene: TRBJ1-3
v_gene: TRBV28
CDR3aa: CASNKQGNTIYF
CDR3nt: TGTGCCAGCAACAAACAGGGGAACACCATATATTTT

d_gene: NA
abundance: NA
j_gene: TRBJ2-7
v_gene: TRBV28
CDR3aa: CASSLFQAQQYF
CDR3nt: TGTGCCAGCAGTTTATTTCAGGCTCAGCAGTACTTC

d_gene: NA
abundance: NA
j_gene: TRBJ2-7
v_gene: TRBV21-1
CDR3aa: CASSKGLAGGQTYEQYF
CDR3nt: TGTGCCAGCAGCAAAGGACTAGCGGGAGGCCAGACCTACGAGCAGTACTTC

d_gene: TRBD2
abundance: NA
j_gene: TRBJ2-1
v_gene: TRBV11-2
CDR3aa: CASSLAEGLVLDEQFF
CDR3nt: TGTGCCAGCAGCTTAGCGGAGGGACTAGTGTTGGATGAGCAGTTCTTC

d_gene: NA
abundance: NA
j_gene: TRBJ1-5
v_gene: TRBV4-2
CDR3aa: CASSQSRYSNQPQHF
CDR3nt: TGTGCCAGCAGCCAAAGTCGCTATAGCAATCAGCCCCAGCATTTT

d_gene: TRBD2
abundance: NA
j_gene: TRBJ2-5
v_gene: TRBV6-1
CDR3aa: CASSLAGTIETQYF
CDR3nt: TGTGCCAGCAGTTTAGCCGGGACTATCGAGACCCAGTACTTC

d_gene: TRBD1
abundance: NA
j_gene: TRBJ1-2
v_gene: TRBV7-3
CDR3aa: CASSLLQGALGGYTF
CDR3nt: TGTGCCAGCAGCCTGTTACAGGGGGCGTTGGGCGGCTACACCTTC

d_gene: NA
abundance: NA
j_gene: TRBJ1-4
v_gene: TRBV29-1
CDR3aa: CSVARGTNEKLFF
CDR3nt: TGCAGCGTTGCTAGGGGCACTAATGAAAAACTGTTTTTT

d_gene: NA
abundance: NA
j_gene: TRBJ2-5
v_gene: TRBV30
CDR3aa: CAWSAAGLARETQYF
CDR3nt: TGTGCCTGGAGTGCCGCGGGGCTAGCTAGAGAGACCCAGTACTTC

d_gene: NA
abundance: once
j_gene: TRBJ2-1
v_gene: TRBV28
CDR3aa: CASSLLTGYNEQFF
CDR3nt: TGTGCCAGCAGTTTATTGACAGGTTACAATGAGCAGTTCTTC

d_gene: NA
abundance: few
j_gene: TRBJ1-5
v_gene: TRBV6-7
CDR3aa: CASMEGPCHEPQHF
CDR3nt: TGTGCCAGCATGGAGGGCCCCTGTCATGAGCCCCAGCATTTT

d_gene: NA
abundance: NA
j_gene: TRBJ2-7
v_gene: TRBV28
CDR3aa: CASSLGVRTPYEQYF
CDR3nt: TGTGCCAGCAGTTTAGGGGTGAGGACTCCCTACGAGCAGTACTTC

d_gene: NA
abundance: NA
j_gene: TRBJ2-1
v_gene: TRBV10-2
CDR3aa: CASSLMVSGYNEQFF
CDR3nt: TGCGCCAGCAGTTTAATGGTATCGGGTTACAATGAGCAGTTCTTC

d_gene: NA
abundance: once
j_gene: TRBJ2-3
v_gene: TRBV14
CDR3aa: CASSPSSAYTQYF
CDR3nt: TGTGCCAGCAGCCCCTCTAGCGCCTATACGCAGTATTTT

d_gene: NA
abundance: NA
j_gene: TRBJ2-2
v_gene: TRBV19
CDR3aa: CASTRGDTGELFF
CDR3nt: TGTGCCAGTACCCGGGGAGATACCGGGGAGCTGTTTTTT

d_gene: TRBD1
abundance: NA
j_gene: TRBJ2-7
v_gene: TRBV28
CDR3aa: CASSPPRDRAASSYEQYF
CDR3nt: TGTGCCAGCAGTCCTCCCCGGGACAGGGCCGCATCTTCCTACGAGCAGTACTTC

d_gene: NA
abundance: NA
j_gene: TRBJ2-1
v_gene: TRBV3-1/TRBV3-2
CDR3aa: CASSVLAHNEQFF
CDR3nt: TGTGCCAGCAGCGTTCTAGCGCACAATGAGCAGTTCTTC

d_gene: NA
abundance: few
j_gene: TRBJ2-2
v_gene: TRBV6-4
CDR3aa: CASSDSEGAGELFF
CDR3nt: TGTGCCAGCAGTGACTCCGAGGGGGCCGGGGAGCTGTTTTTT

d_gene: NA
abundance: NA
j_gene: TRBJ1-4
v_gene: TRBV2
CDR3aa: CASSQREMTGLNEKLFF
CDR3nt: TGTGCCAGCAGCCAAAGGGAAATGACGGGACTTAATGAAAAACTGTTTTTT

d_gene: TRBD1
abundance: NA
j_gene: TRBJ1-5
v_gene: TRBV5-4
CDR3aa: CASSDGDRGNQPQHF
CDR3nt: TGTGCCAGCAGCGACGGGGACAGGGGAAATCAGCCCCAGCATTTT

d_gene: NA
abundance: NA
j_gene: TRBJ2-7
v_gene: TRBV3-1/TRBV3-2
CDR3aa: CASSQDRAAGVSYEQYF
CDR3nt: TGTGCCAGCAGCCAAGATAGAGCGGCAGGTGTCTCCTACGAGCAGTACTTC

d_gene: TRBD1
abundance: NA
j_gene: TRBJ2-2
v_gene: TRBV2
CDR3aa: CASTAGGRTGELFF
CDR3nt: TGTGCCAGCACCGCAGGGGGTCGGACCGGGGAGCTGTTTTTT

d_gene: TRBD2
abundance: once
j_gene: TRBJ2-2
v_gene: TRBV18
CDR3aa: CASSPTASGTGELFF
CDR3nt: TGTGCCAGCTCACCGACCGCTAGCGGCACCGGGGAGCTGTTTTTT

d_gene: NA
abundance: NA
j_gene: TRBJ2-7
v_gene: TRBV18
CDR3aa: CASSPPSGVHYEQYF
CDR3nt: TGTGCCAGCTCACCACCATCAGGGGTTCACTACGAGCAGTACTTC

d_gene: TRBD2
abundance: NA
j_gene: TRBJ2-1
v_gene: TRBV19
CDR3aa: CASSILAGGPGDEQFF
CDR3nt: TGTGCCAGTAGTATTCTAGCGGGAGGGCCCGGTGATGAGCAGTTCTTC

d_gene: TRBD1
abundance: NA
j_gene: TRBJ1-1
v_gene: TRBV7-9
CDR3aa: CASSSRDGRGTEAFF
CDR3nt: TGTGCCAGCAGCTCCCGGGATGGCAGGGGGACTGAAGCTTTCTTT

d_gene: TRBD2
abundance: once
j_gene: TRBJ2-1
v_gene: TRBV27
CDR3aa: CASTPMRETYNEQFF
CDR3nt: TGTGCCAGCACCCCAATGCGGGAGACTTACAATGAGCAGTTCTTC

d_gene: TRBD2
abundance: NA
j_gene: TRBJ2-3
v_gene: TRBV28
CDR3aa: CASPPAGARGLYTDTQYF
CDR3nt: TGTGCCAGCCCACCCGCGGGAGCCCGGGGCTTATATACAGATACGCAGTATTTT

d_gene: NA
abundance: once
j_gene: TRBJ2-1
v_gene: TRBV5-1
CDR3aa: CASSLEQGYNEQFF
CDR3nt: TGCGCCAGCAGCTTGGAGCAGGGGTACAATGAGCAGTTCTTC

d_gene: NA
abundance: once
j_gene: TRBJ2-1
v_gene: TRBV24-1
CDR3aa: CATSDYGSRHEQFF
CDR3nt: TGTGCCACCAGTGATTACGGGTCCCGGCATGAGCAGTTCTTC

d_gene: NA
abundance: NA
j_gene: TRBJ2-7
v_gene: TRBV11-2
CDR3aa: CASRRYRDEQYF
CDR3nt: TGTGCCAGCAGGCGATACAGGGACGAGCAGTACTTC

d_gene: TRBD2
abundance: NA
j_gene: TRBJ2-2
v_gene: TRBV18
CDR3aa: CASSPPSRLAGAGELFF
CDR3nt: TGTGCCAGCTCACCACCGAGTCGCCTAGCGGGAGCCGGGGAGCTGTTTTTT